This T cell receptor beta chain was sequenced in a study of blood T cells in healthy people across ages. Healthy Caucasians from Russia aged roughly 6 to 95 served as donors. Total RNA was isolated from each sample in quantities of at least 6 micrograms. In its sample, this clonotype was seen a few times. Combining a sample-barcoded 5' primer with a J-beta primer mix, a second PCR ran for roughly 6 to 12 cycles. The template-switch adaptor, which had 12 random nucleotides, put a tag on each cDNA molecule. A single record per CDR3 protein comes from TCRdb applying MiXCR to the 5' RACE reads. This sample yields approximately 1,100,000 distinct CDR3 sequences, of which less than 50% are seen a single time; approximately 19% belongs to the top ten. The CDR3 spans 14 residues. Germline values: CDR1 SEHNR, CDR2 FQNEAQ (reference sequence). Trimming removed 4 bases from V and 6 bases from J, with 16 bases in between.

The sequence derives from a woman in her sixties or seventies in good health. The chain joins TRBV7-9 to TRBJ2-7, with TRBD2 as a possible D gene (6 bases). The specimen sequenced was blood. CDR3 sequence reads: CASSSLSSVSEQYF. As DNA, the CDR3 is TGTGCCAGCAGCTCATTATCTAGCGTCTCCGAGCAGTACTTC.